These 9 T cell receptor beta chains were sequenced from one sample in a study of blood T cell repertoires in COVID-19. Profiled with immunoSEQ multiplex PCR; TCRdb holds only in-frame clones, not every one. The data show around 200,000 clones, about four fifths seen once. Sequencing input: peripheral blood. The receptors here all came from a man between 45 and 60 years old with active or convalescent COVID-19.

CDR3 nucleotide sequence: TGTGCCAGCAGCCCCGGGGAGGGAGGATCAGATACGCAGTATTTT. Its protein is CASSPGEGGSDTQYF. V gene TRBV6-2 or TRBV6-3 combines with J gene TRBJ2-3, with 7 positions matching TRBD2. V shed 6 bases and J 4 bases; nucleotides not matched to a gene: 10. The CDR3 is 15 amino acids. From germline, CDR1 is MNHEY and CDR2 SVGEGT.

This clone was seen a handful of times. The germline gene is not matched at one end of the junction; a read error may be the cause. This chain uses TRBV5-1 with TRBJ2-7, with D possibly being TRBD1 (7 bases). The CDR3 loop spans 14 amino acids. Germline CDR1 SGHRS, CDR2 YFSETQ. DNA of the CDR3: TGCGCCAGCAGTTTGGGAGGACAGGAGGACGAGCAGTACTTC. Its translation: CASSLGGQEDEQYF.

This chain uses TRBV25-1 with TRBJ2-5; 7 bases agree with TRBD2. CDR1 is MGHDK, CDR2 SYGVNS, per germline. V lost 5 bases and J lost 2; bases outside the gene matches: 5. The CDR3 contains 14 residues. The CDR3 spells CASSLPSGQETQYF. The CDR3 region has the DNA TGTGCCAGCAGTTTGCCTAGCGGTCAAGAGACCCAGTACTTC.

V gene TRBV28 combines with J gene TRBJ2-5; D is undetermined. V was pared by 5 bases and J by 2 bases, with 12 bases between. CDR1 and CDR2 (germline): MDHEN, SYDVKM. The CDR3 loop spans 14 amino acids. CDR3: CASSTTQLQETQYF. In DNA form, the CDR3 reads TGTGCCAGCAGTACCACCCAGTTACAAGAGACCCAGTACTTC.

The gene calls are TRBV7-3 and TRBJ2-7; 7 nucleotides align to TRBD2. The CDR3 spans 15 residues. Germline lookup yields CDR1 SGHTA and CDR2 FQGTGA. The V segment lost 3 bases and the J segment 0 bases; nucleotides outside the gene matches: 5. CDR3 region: CASSFGGGPSYEQYF. The CDR3 bases are TGTGCCAGCAGCTTTGGGGGAGGGCCCTCCTACGAGCAGTACTTC.

The chain couples TRBV10-3 to TRBJ2-3; tentative D call: TRBD2 (5 bases). Germline values: CDR1 ENHRY, CDR2 SYGVKD. V was clipped by 3 bases and J by 4 bases, with 17 bases between them. The length of the CDR3 is 16 residues. The CDR3 coding sequence is TGTGCCATCAGTGATTTTTTGGGGAGCGGAGCAGATACGCAGTATTTT. Amino acid sequence: CAISDFLGSGADTQYF.

The table lists this clone with a few counts. This chain links TRBV2 with TRBJ1-6, with TRBD1 matching 7 bases. V shed 1 base, J shed 10 bases, and the junction held 4 bases outside the gene matches. Germline values: CDR1 SNHLY, CDR2 FYNNEI. This CDR3 contains 14 residues. CDR3 bases: TGTGCCAGCAGTGAAGAACAGGGACAGTCACCCCTCCACTTT. Translated: CASSEEQGQSPLHF.

The chain has TRBV24-1 and TRBJ1-1; maybe TRBD1 (6 bases). Per germline, CDR1 KGHDR and CDR2 SFDVKD. V dropped 9 bases and J dropped 1 base, with 14 bases sitting between them. The CDR3 runs to 14 residues. CDR3 in amino acids: CATAWGGWNTEAFF. The CDR3 bases are TGTGCCACCGCGTGGGGGGGCTGGAACACTGAAGCTTTCTTT.

The chain couples TRBV3-1 (or the pseudogene TRBV3-2) to TRBJ2-2; D not resolved. Deletions cut 3 bases from V and 3 bases from J, with 8 bases between. The CDR3 has 14 residues. CDR1 is LGHDT and CDR2 is YNNKEL in the germline V gene (reference sequence). The CDR3: CASSHTADTGELFF. The CDR3 region has the DNA TGTGCCAGCAGCCACACGGCGGACACCGGGGAGCTGTTTTTT.